The text below deals with one T cell receptor (beta chain). Antigen specificity is unknown. The identical CDR3 is also encoded by other nucleotide sequences in the sample. This record comes from a study of shared clonotypes between healthy human individuals. Source study methods: Filtering of immunoSEQ junctional sequences could not match full-length read filtering. Clones were sequenced by immunoSEQ multiplex PCR, and TCRdb holds only the in-frame ones, with some missing. V, J and clone size are taken as reported in that table, and D and trimming were inferred from the DNA itself. The sample has 800,000 to 1,200,000 clones, about 84% seen once; the top ten hold under 0.6%. Division of CD4+ cells produced a CD45RA+ naive subset and a CD45RA-negative memory subset. The germline V and J ends were trimmed by 0 bases and 2 bases, with 5 bases remaining between them. This CDR3 region has 13 residues. The V gene's germline CDR1 is SGHNT and CDR2 YYREEE (reference sequence).

Findings and caveats of the study: Genetic and exposure-history diversity was limited by the few donors.

The sequence came from a man aged 18-30 years in good health. Some clones in this sample may be carry-over from other donors' samples. This sequence joins TRBV5-4 and TRBJ2-5; D gene ambiguous. Sequenced sample: memory CD4+ T cells from PBMCs. Documented subset: CD45RA-negative fraction. CDR3 loop: CASSLDRQETQYF. CDR3 bases: TGTGCCAGCAGCTTGGACCGACAAGAGACCCAGTACTTC.